The rows below give T cell receptor beta chains drawn from one sample of a study of Tregs in tolerant kidney transplant recipients. TCRdb keeps only in-frame clones here, not all; method: immunoSEQ multiplex PCR. Among hundreds of thousands of clones listed, roughly 80% were seen once. Input material: CD4+ T cells from blood. These receptors came from a human donor in good health. CDR3s include the opening cysteine and the closing phenylalanine or tryptophan. Each record gives: V gene, J gene, CDR3 protein.

TRBV6-1,TRBJ1-5,CASSESTGDQPQHF
TRBV30,TRBJ1-1,CAWRRSGGNTEAFF
TRBV27,TRBJ2-7,CASSTPRIPWEQYF
TRBV15,TRBJ2-7,CATSREGELAGVGEQYF
TRBV30,TRBJ2-3,CAWAIGGGSDTQYF
TRBV30,TRBJ1-2,CAWSVQGPYGYTF
TRBV5-6,TRBJ2-3,CASSLPSGSPDTQYF
TRBV5-1,TRBJ2-2,CASSLVSTGELFF
TRBV6-5,TRBJ2-7,CASADPPTYEQYF
TRBV9,TRBJ2-5,CASSVRQGWGQETQYF
TRBV7-9,TRBJ1-3,CASSLADSGNTIYF
TRBV7-2,TRBJ1-1,CASSTSPQYTEAFF
TRBV5-8,TRBJ1-5,CASSWDREQPQHF
TRBV7-6,TRBJ2-5,CASSRRFQETQYF
TRBV4-2,TRBJ2-5,CASSQGLGLAETQYF
TRBV7-2,TRBJ2-6,CASSLGWTGVSGANVLTF
TRBV30,TRBJ2-7,CAWSEQLGGGKQYF
TRBV6-6,TRBJ2-2,CASSYRQGNTGELFF
TRBV11-2,TRBJ2-7,CASSFILAGAGEQYF
TRBV6-5,NA,CASSSPFTGGGEQYF
TRBV5-1,TRBJ2-7,CASSPRQGSGYEQYF
TRBV4-1,TRBJ1-2,CASSQGGTGGNYGYTF
TRBV4-1,TRBJ2-7,CASSQPKAGGHEQYF
TRBV2,TRBJ2-7,CASRTSGRVNEQYF
TRBV6-4,TRBJ1-2,CASSVGQNYGYTF
TRBV7-7,TRBJ2-7,CASSRGTGSSYEQYF
TRBV19,TRBJ1-2,CASSMTTGFNYGYTF
TRBV10-3,TRBJ1-1,CAISDLQGGDTEAFF
TRBV7-6,TRBJ2-1,CASSLVHDRGNYNEQFF
TRBV23-1,TRBJ2-1,CASSPPHLGPFCRYNEQFF
TRBV5-1,TRBJ1-2,CASSFGEGYGYTF
TRBV6-5,TRBJ1-2,CASSYQGVGYTF
TRBV20-1,TRBJ1-1,CSARDELRAFF
TRBV5-1,TRBJ1-4,CASSLGRAGTTNEKLFF
TRBV6-5,TRBJ1-5,CASSYSANRNQPQHF
TRBV6-5,TRBJ2-7,CASSPRAPSSYEQYF
TRBV6-1,TRBJ2-2,CASSPRRLAGELFF
TRBV18,TRBJ1-6,CASSPPHMSPLHF
TRBV6-5,TRBJ2-3,CASRNSGASTDTQYF
TRBV4-1,TRBJ2-7,CASSQDYWNTYEQYF
TRBV5-1,TRBJ2-1,CASSLRLLSSYNEQFF
TRBV5-6,TRBJ2-1,CASSLVLFLEQFF
TRBV9,TRBJ2-5,CASSEGAFRQETQYF
TRBV9,TRBJ2-1,CASSPHPGEANEQFF
TRBV18,TRBJ2-7,CASSPLSSYEQYF
TRBV10-3,TRBJ2-5,CAISEIGSQETQYF
TRBV7-2,TRBJ2-7,CASSSTGVSEQYF
TRBV5-4,TRBJ2-1,CASSLVAGGSYNEQFF
TRBV10-1,TRBJ2-1,CASSWTSGENNEQFF
TRBV7-9,TRBJ1-2,CASSLGRGQGAGYGYTF
TRBV18,TRBJ2-7,CASSPGTANEQYF
TRBV28,TRBJ2-7,CASSLNRGSEQYF
TRBV5-4,TRBJ2-3,CASSLDRGAKTDTQYF
TRBV6-1,NA,CASSEVPGTYEQYF
TRBV9,TRBJ1-2,CASSVGPRGGSGYTF
TRBV6-1,TRBJ1-6,CASKFGVDSPLHF
TRBV19,TRBJ2-7,CASTRTGAYEQYF
TRBV18,TRBJ1-1,CASSPSRGTEAFF
TRBV7-9,TRBJ2-7,CASSLGGFRDAEQYF
TRBV27,TRBJ2-2,CASINRGTGELFF